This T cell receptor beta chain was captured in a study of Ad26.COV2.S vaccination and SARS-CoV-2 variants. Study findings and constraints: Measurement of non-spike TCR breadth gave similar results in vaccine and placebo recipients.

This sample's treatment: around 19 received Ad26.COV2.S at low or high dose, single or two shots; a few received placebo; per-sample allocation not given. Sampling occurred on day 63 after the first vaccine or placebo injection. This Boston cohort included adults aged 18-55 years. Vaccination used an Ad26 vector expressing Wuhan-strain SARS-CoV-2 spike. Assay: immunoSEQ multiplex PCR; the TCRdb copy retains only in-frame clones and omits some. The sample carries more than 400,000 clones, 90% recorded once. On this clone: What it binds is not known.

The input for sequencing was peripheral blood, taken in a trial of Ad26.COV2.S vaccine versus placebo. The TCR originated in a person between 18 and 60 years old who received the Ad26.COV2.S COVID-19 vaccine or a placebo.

CDR3 protein: CAISVGFGNQPQHF. The CDR3 DNA reads as TGTGCCATCAGTGTAGGGTTTGGCAATCAGCCCCAGCATTTT. The chain is built from TRBV10-3 and TRBJ1-5; D uncertain. The germline V gene encodes CDR1 ENHRY and CDR2 SYGVKD. This CDR3 has 14 amino acids. Trimming shortened V by 4 bases and J by 2 bases, and 9 bases separated the two germline ends.